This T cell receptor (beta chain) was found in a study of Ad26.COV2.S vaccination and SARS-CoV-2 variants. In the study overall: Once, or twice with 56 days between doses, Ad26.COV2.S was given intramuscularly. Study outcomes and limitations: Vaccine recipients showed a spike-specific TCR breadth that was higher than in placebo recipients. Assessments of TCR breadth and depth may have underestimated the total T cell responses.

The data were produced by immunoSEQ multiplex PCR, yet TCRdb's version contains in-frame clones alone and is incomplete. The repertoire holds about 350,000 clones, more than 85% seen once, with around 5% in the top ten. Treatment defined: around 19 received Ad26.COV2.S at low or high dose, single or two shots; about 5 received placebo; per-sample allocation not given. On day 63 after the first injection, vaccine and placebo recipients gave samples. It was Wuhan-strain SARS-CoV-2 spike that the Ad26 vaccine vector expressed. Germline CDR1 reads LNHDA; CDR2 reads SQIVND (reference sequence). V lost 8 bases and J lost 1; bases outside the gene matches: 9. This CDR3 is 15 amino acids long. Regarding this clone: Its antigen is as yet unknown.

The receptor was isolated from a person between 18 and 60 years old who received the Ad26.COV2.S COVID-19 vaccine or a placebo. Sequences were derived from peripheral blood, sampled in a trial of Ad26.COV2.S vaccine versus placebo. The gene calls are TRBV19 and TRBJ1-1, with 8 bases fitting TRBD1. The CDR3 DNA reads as TGTGCCAGTCGACGACAGGGGACCCCGAACACTGAAGCTTTCTTT. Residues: CASRRQGTPNTEAFF.